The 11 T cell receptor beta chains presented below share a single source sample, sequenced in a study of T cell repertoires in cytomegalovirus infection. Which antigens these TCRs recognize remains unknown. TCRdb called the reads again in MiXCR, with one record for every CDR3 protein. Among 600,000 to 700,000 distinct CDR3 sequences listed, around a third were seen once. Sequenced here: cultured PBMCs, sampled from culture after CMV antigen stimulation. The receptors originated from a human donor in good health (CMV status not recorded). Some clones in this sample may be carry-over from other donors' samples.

The CDR3 is CASRRTGQQETQYF. As DNA, the CDR3 is TGTGCCAGCAGACGGACGGGACAGCAGGAGACCCAGTACTTC. This chain links TRBV12-3 or TRBV12-4 with TRBJ2-5; 7 positions match TRBD1. The CDR3 runs to 14 residues. V was clipped by 6 bases and J by 5 bases; unmatched bases: 9.

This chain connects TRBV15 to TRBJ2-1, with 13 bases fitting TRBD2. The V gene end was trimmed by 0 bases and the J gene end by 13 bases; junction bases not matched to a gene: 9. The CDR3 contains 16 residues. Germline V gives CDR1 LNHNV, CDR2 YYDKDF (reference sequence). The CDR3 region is CATSRDGSRTSGSQFF. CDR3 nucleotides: TGTGCCACCAGCAGAGATGGGTCCCGGACTAGCGGGAGCCAGTTCTTC.

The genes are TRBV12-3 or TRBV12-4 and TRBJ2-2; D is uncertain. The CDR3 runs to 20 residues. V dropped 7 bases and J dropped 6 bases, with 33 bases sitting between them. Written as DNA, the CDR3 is TGTGCCAGCACCGCAATCCCCGTTGGGTGGGTCCGGAGTCGGTCCGGGGAGCTGTTTTTT. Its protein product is CASTAIPVGWVRSRSGELFF.

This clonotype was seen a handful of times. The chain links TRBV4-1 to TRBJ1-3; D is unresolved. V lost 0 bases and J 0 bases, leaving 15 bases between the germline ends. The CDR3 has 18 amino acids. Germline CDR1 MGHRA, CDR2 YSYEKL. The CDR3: CASSQESPLFFSGNTIYF. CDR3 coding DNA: TGCGCCAGCAGCCAAGAGAGCCCTCTTTTCTTCTCTGGAAACACCATATATTTT.

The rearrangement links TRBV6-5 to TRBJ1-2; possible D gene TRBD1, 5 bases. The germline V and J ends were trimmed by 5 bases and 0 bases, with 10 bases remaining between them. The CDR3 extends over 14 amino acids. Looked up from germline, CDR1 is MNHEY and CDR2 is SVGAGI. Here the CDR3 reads CASSRGLSNYGYTF. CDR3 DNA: TGTGCCAGCAGTAGGGGCCTATCTAACTATGGCTACACCTTC.

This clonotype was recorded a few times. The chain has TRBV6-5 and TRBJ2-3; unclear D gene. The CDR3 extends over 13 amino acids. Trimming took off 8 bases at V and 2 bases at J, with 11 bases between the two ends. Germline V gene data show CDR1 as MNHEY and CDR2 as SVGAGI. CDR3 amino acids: CASSMSLTDTQYF. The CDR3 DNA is TGTGCCAGCTCAATGAGTCTCACAGATACGCAGTATTTT.

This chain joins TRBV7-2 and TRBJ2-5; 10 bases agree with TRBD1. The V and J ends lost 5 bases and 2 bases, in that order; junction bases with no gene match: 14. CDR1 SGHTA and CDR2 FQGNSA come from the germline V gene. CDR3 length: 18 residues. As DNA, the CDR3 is TGTGCCAGCAGCCCAAGACAGGGGGCTACGGGAAATCAAGAGACCCAGTACTTC. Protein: CASSPRQGATGNQETQYF.

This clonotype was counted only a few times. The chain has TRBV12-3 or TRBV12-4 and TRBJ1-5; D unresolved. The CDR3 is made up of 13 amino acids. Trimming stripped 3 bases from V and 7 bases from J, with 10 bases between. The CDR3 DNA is TGTGCCAGCAGTTTTAGGTCGGGGCAGCCCCAGCATTTT. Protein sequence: CASSFRSGQPQHF.

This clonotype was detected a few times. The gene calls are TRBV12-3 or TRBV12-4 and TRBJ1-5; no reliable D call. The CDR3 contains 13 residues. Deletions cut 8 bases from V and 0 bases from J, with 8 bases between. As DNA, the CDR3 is TGTGCCAGCTGCGACTATAGCAATCAGCCCCAGCATTTT. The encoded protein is CASCDYSNQPQHF.

CDR3 amino acids: CASRHKTGTSPNEQFF. CDR3 bases: TGTGCCAGCAGACATAAGACAGGGACTAGCCCCAATGAGCAGTTCTTC. The V call is TRBV12-3 or TRBV12-4, the J call TRBJ2-1, with TRBD2 identical over 9 bases. Trimming at V came to 6 bases and at J to 6 bases, leaving 12 bases not matched to a gene. CDR3 length: 16 amino acids.

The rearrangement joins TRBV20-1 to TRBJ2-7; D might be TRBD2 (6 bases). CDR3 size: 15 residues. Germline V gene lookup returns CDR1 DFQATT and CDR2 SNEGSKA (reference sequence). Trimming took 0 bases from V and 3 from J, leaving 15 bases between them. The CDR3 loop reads CSARDREGLYYEQYF. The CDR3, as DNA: TGCAGTGCTAGAGACCGTGAGGGACTCTACTACGAGCAGTACTTC.